The source of this T cell receptor (beta chain) is a study of spatial heterogeneity in lung cancer. Overall study: More beta-chain than alpha-chain sequences were consistently detected.

The time point here: blood at routine non-recurrence follow-up after resection. The CDR3 sequence is 15 residues long. The germline CDR1 and CDR2 sequences are LNHNV and YYDKDF (reference sequence). The V gene lost 4 bases and the J gene lost 1 base, with 13 bases spanning the gap. TCRdb itself ran the 5' RACE reads through MiXCR, one entry per CDR3 protein. The data hold roughly 110,000 distinct CDR3 sequences, with roughly 10% observed a single time. The specimen was PBMCs, collected at follow-up. This receptor was identified in a female donor with early-stage non-small cell lung cancer. This rearrangement joins TRBV15 to TRBJ1-1; no firm D call. The CDR3 DNA sequence: TGTGCCACCAGCACCGGTGGCCTGACGAACACTGAAGCTTTCTTT. It specifies CATSTGGLTNTEAFF.